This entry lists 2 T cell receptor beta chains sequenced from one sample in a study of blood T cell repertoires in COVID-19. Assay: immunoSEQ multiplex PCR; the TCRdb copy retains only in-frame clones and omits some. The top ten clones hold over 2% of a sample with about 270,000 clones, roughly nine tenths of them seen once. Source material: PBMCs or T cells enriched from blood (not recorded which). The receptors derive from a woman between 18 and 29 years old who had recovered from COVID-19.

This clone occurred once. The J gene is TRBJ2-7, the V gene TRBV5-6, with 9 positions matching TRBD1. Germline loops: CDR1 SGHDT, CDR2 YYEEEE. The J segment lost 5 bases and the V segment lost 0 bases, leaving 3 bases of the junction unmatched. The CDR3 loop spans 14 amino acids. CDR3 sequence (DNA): TGTGCCAGCAGCTTGGGACAGGGGGGCAACGAGCAGTACTTC. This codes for CASSLGQGGNEQYF.

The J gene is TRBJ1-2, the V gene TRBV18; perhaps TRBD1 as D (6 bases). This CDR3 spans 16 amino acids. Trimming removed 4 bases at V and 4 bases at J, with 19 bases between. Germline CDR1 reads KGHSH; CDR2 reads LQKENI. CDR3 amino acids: CASSREQGSHVYGYTF. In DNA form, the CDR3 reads TGTGCCAGCTCACGGGAACAGGGTTCCCACGTCTATGGCTACACCTTC.